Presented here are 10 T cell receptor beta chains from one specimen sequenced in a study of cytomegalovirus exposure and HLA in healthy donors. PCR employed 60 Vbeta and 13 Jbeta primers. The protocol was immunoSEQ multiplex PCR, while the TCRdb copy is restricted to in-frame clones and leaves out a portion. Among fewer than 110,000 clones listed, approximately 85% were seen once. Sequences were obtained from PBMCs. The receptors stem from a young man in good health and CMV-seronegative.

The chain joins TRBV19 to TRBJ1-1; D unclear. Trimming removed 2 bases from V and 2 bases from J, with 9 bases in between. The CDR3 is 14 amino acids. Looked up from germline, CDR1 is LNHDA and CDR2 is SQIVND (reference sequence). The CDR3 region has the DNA TGTGCCAGTAGTATACAGAGGGAAAACACTGAAGCTTTCTTT. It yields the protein CASSIQRENTEAFF.

This CDR3 reads CASSYSRGEAFF. Here the CDR3 DNA reads TGTGCCAGCAGTTACTCGAGGGGGGAAGCTTTCTTT. This chain links TRBV6-6 with TRBJ1-1; perhaps TRBD1 as D (6 bases). CDR3 length equals 12 residues. Trimming left V 0 bases short and J 8 bases short, with 7 bases between. Germline loops: CDR1 MNHNY, CDR2 SVGAGI (reference sequence).

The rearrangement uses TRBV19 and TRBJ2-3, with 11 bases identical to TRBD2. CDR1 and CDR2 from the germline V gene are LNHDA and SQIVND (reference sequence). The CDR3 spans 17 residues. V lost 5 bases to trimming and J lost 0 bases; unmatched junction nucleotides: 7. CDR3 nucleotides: TGTGCCAGTAGTGCCGGGACTAGCGGATTAAGCACAGATACGCAGTATTTT. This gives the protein CASSAGTSGLSTDTQYF.

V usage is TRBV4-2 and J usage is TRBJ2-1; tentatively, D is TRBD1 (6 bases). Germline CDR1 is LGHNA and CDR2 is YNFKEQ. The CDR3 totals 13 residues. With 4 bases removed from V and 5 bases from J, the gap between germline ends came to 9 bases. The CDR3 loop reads CASSPSGDNEQFF. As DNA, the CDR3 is TGTGCCAGCAGCCCGTCAGGGGACAATGAGCAGTTCTTC.

CDR3 nucleotides: TGTGCCATCAGTGAGGGGGGCGGAGCTTCTGAAGCTTTCTTT. Encoded protein: CAISEGGGASEAFF. V and J are TRBV10-3 and TRBJ1-1, with a tentative D call TRBD1 (6 bases). Germline V gene data show CDR1 as ENHRY and CDR2 as SYGVKD. The CDR3 consists of 14 residues. V shed 2 bases and J shed 6 bases, with 13 bases lying between them.

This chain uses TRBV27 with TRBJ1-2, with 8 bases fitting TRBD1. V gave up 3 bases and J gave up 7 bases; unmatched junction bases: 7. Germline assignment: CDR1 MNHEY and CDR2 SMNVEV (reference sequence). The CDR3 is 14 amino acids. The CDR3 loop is CASSFAGGVGGYTF. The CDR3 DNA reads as TGTGCCAGCAGTTTTGCAGGGGGCGTGGGTGGCTACACCTTC.

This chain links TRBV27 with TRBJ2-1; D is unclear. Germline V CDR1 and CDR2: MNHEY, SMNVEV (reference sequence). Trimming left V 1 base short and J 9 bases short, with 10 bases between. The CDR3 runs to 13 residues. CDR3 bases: TGTGCCAGCAGTTTATTCCCGGGTGGTGAGCAGTTCTTC. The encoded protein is CASSLFPGGEQFF.

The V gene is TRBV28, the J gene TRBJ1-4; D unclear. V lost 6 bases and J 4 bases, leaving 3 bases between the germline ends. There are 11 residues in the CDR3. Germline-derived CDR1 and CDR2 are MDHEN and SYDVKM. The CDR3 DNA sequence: TGTGCCAGCAGCGTTAATGAAAAACTGTTTTTT. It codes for CASSVNEKLFF.

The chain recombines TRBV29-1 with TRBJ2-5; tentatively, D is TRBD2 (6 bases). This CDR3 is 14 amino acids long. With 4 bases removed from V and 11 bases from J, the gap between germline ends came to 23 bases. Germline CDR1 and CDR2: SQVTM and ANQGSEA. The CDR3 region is CSVGGLAGHTEQYF. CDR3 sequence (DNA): TGCAGCGTTGGGGGACTGGCGGGCCATACTGAGCAGTACTTC. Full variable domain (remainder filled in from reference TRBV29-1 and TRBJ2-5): SAVISQKPSRDICQRGTSLTIQCQVDSQVTMMFWYRQQPGQSLTLIATANQGSEATYESGFVIDKFPISRPNLTFSTLTVSNMSPEDSSIYLCSVGGLAGHTEQYFGPGTRLLVL.

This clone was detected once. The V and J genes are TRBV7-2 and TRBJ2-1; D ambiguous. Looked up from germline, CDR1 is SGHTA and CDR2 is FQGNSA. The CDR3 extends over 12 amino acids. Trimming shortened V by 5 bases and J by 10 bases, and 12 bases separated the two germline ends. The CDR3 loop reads CASSPTRLEQFF. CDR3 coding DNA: TGTGCCAGCAGCCCGACGCGGTTAGAGCAGTTCTTC.